The rows below give T cell receptor beta chains drawn from one sample of a study of blood T cell repertoires in COVID-19. The data were produced by immunoSEQ multiplex PCR, yet TCRdb's version contains in-frame clones alone and is incomplete. The data hold tens of thousands of clones, with just under 85% observed a single time. The sequenced sample consisted of peripheral blood. The receptors originated from a human donor with acute or convalescent COVID-19. The donor label of this sample is uncertain. The CDR3 runs from the conserved cysteine through the conserved F or W. The D gene is left open where the match is weak. Size is omitted from some rows. Given values are once, few, many or a class for expanded clones.

clone size	D gene	V gene	J gene	CDR3 DNA	CDR3 protein
.	TRBD2	TRBV18	TRBJ2-7	TGTGCCAGCTCACCCCCTACTAGCGGGAGTCGCTCCTACGAGCAGTACTTC	CASSPPTSGSRSYEQYF
few	.	TRBV5-1	TRBJ1-6	TGCGCCAGCAGCCCTTGGTATGCGAAAGATTCACCCCTCCACTTT	CASSPWYAKDSPLHF
.	.	TRBV28	TRBJ1-3	TGTGCCAGCAGTTTGATGTGGGGGGACGGAAACACCATATATTTT	CASSLMWGDGNTIYF
.	.	TRBV27	TRBJ1-2	TGTGCCAGCAGGGGGGGGCGCTACTATGGCTACACCTTC	CASRGGRYYGYTF
.	TRBD1	TRBV30	TRBJ1-2	TGTGCCTGGAGTGCCGGGACAGGGGCCACTAAGGACACCTTC	CAWSAGTGATKDTF
.	TRBD2	TRBV5-8	TRBJ2-1	TGTGCCAGCAGCCCGGGGGGGGGCTCCTACAATGAGCAGTTCTTC	CASSPGGGSYNEQFF
.	TRBD1	TRBV9	TRBJ1-6	TGTGCCAGCAGCCCCCGAGGACAGGGTAGCTCACCCCTCCACTTT	CASSPRGQGSSPLHF
.	.	TRBV6-5	TRBJ2-1	TGTGCCAGCAGTTACAGGGGAATGGGCAATGAGCAGTTCTTC	CASSYRGMGNEQFF
.	TRBD2	TRBV7-2	TRBJ2-7	TGTGCCAGCAGCTTCCCTATAGCGGGGGGGTCCTACGAGCAGTACTTC	CASSFPIAGGSYEQYF
.	TRBD2	TRBV5-1	TRBJ2-3	TGCGCCAGCAGAACTAGCGGGAGTACAGATACGCAGTATTTT	CASRTSGSTDTQYF
.	TRBD1	TRBV28	TRBJ1-6	TGTGCCAGCAGTTTGGTGGGGCCAGGGGGTTCACCCCTCCACTTT	CASSLVGPGGSPLHF
.	.	TRBV7-9	TRBJ2-5	TGTGCCAGCAGCGCGTCCCCCCAAGAGACCCAGTACTTC	CASSASPQETQYF
.	TRBD2	TRBV6-5	TRBJ2-1	TGTGCCAGCAGTCCTAGCGGGGGGGCGGTTTATGAGCAGTTCTTC	CASSPSGGAVYEQFF
.	TRBD1	TRBV2	TRBJ2-5	TGTGCCAGCGGGGGGATCGGACAGGGGGCTGAGACCCAGTACTTC	CASGGIGQGAETQYF
.	TRBD2	TRBV5-1	TRBJ2-2	TGCGCCAGCAGCTTGGCGGGAGGGAACACCGGGGAGCTGTTTTTT	CASSLAGGNTGELFF
.	.	TRBV19	TRBJ1-1	TGTGCCAGTAGCGAACAGGTGAACACTGAAGCTTTCTTT	CASSEQVNTEAFF
.	.	TRBV5-4	TRBJ1-2	TGTGCCAGCAGCCCCCCGGGGGTTACCTATGGCTACACCTTC	CASSPPGVTYGYTF
few	TRBD1	TRBV5-1	TRBJ2-2	TGCGCCAGCAGAAACCGGGACAGGGTCCGTAGGGAGCTGTTTTTT	CASRNRDRVRRELFF
.	TRBD1	TRBV5-8	TRBJ2-5	TGTGCCAGCAGCCGTGGGACAGGAAGTCGAGAGACCCAGTACTTC	CASSRGTGSRETQYF
.	TRBD2	TRBV11-2	TRBJ2-2	TGTGCCAGCAGCTTAGGCGATGGGGGGGGTACCACCGGGGAGCTGTTTTTT	CASSLGDGGGTTGELFF
.	TRBD2	TRBV28	TRBJ2-1	TGTGCCAGCAGCTTAGCGGGAGAGGATGAGCAGTTCTTC	CASSLAGEDEQFF
.	TRBD2	TRBV7-9	TRBJ2-1	TGTGCCAGCAGCTTAGATATGCGGGGGGCCGACAATGAGCAGTTCTTC	CASSLDMRGADNEQFF
.	TRBD1	TRBV19	TRBJ1-1	TGTGCCAGTAGTCGCAGGAGGGGGCCTGAAGCTTTCTTT	CASSRRRGPEAFF
.	.	TRBV5-8	TRBJ1-4	TGTGCCAGCAGCCTTCAGACAGGCCTTAATGAAAAACTGTTTTTT	CASSLQTGLNEKLFF
.	TRBD2	TRBV6-2/TRBV6-3	TRBJ2-3	TGTGCCAGCAGTTGGAATAGCGGGGCCTCAGATACGCAGTATTTT	CASSWNSGASDTQYF
once	TRBD1	TRBV5-6	TRBJ2-4	TGTGCCAGCAGCCACGGACAGGGTTGGAATGTAGCCAAAAACATTCAGTACTTC	CASSHGQGWNVAKNIQYF
.	TRBD2	TRBV10-1	TRBJ2-5	TGCGCCAGCAGTGTCACGACTAGCGGGAAAGAGACCCAGTACTTC	CASSVTTSGKETQYF
.	.	TRBV30	TRBJ1-1	TGTGCCTGGAGGCGGGGGGTAGACACTGAAGCTTTCTTT	CAWRRGVDTEAFF
.	TRBD1	TRBV7-6	TRBJ1-1	TGTGCCAGCAGCACGGGACAGGGATACACTGAAGCTTTCTTT	CASSTGQGYTEAFF
.	TRBD1	TRBV5-1	TRBJ1-4	TGCGCCAGCACCCCGGGACAGGGAAATCAAAAACTGTTTTTT	CASTPGQGNQKLFF
.	.	TRBV6-2/TRBV6-3	TRBJ2-2	TGTGCCAGCAGTTACTCGGGGAGTCAGAACACCGGGGAGCTGTTTTTT	CASSYSGSQNTGELFF
few	.	TRBV20-1	TRBJ2-5	TGCAGTGCTAGTCCCTCCGGTGGGAGCCAAGAGACCCAGTACTTC	CSASPSGGSQETQYF
few	.	TRBV11-2	TRBJ2-7	TGTGCCAGCAGCGGCCGACTAGGGAGCTCCTACGAGCAGTACTTC	CASSGRLGSSYEQYF
.	.	TRBV6-5	TRBJ1-2	TGTGCCAGCAGGGGCTTAGACTATGGCTACACCTTC	CASRGLDYGYTF
.	.	TRBV18	TRBJ1-2	TGTGCCAGCTCACCTTTCCCCCCGCGGGGGACGGATGGCTACACCTTC	CASSPFPPRGTDGYTF
.	TRBD1	TRBV5-1	TRBJ1-2	TGCGCCAGCAAAGAGAATCCGGGGACAGGAGGAGGCTACACCTTC	CASKENPGTGGGYTF
.	TRBD1	TRBV28	TRBJ1-1	TGTGCCAGCAGTTCCCCGGGACAGCACATGAACACTGAAGCTTTCTTT	CASSSPGQHMNTEAFF
.	.	TRBV7-2	TRBJ2-7	TGTGCCAGCAGCGTCAGGGATAAATACGAGCAGTACTTC	CASSVRDKYEQYF
.	TRBD2	TRBV3-1/TRBV3-2	TRBJ2-4	TGTGCCAGCAGCCAACCTGGGACTAGCGGGGGGGTCTACTTC	CASSQPGTSGGVYF
.	TRBD1	TRBV27	TRBJ1-5	TGTGCCAGCAGTCCCCGGACAGGGGATCAGCCCCAGCATTTT	CASSPRTGDQPQHF
.	TRBD1	TRBV12-3/TRBV12-4	TRBJ2-1	TGTGCCAGCACCGAGGACAGGGCGAATGAGCAGTTCTTC	CASTEDRANEQFF
.	TRBD2	TRBV6-5	TRBJ2-7	TGTGCCAGCACCAATATTGGGGGGGGAGAGCAGTACTTC	CASTNIGGGEQYF
.	.	TRBV27	TRBJ2-2	TGTGCCAGCAGTTTAATACTTAGCGGACGTAACACCGGGGAGCTGTTTTTT	CASSLILSGRNTGELFF
.	.	TRBV7-2	TRBJ1-5	TGTGCCAGCAGCTTAGTTACCGGGTCAAATCAGCCCCAGCATTTT	CASSLVTGSNQPQHF
.	TRBD1	TRBV27	TRBJ2-2	TGTGCCAGCAGTTTACGGCAGGGGGCGGACGGGGAGCTGTTTTTT	CASSLRQGADGELFF
.	.	TRBV5-5	TRBJ2-7	TGTGCCAGCAGCCAGGCGAACGAGCAGTACTTC	CASSQANEQYF
few	.	TRBV18	TRBJ1-4	TGTGCCAGCTCACCACGGGGGGGGCAAGGCGATGAAAAACTGTTTTTT	CASSPRGGQGDEKLFF
.	.	TRBV3-1/TRBV3-2	TRBJ1-1	TGTGCCAGCAGCCAAAGGGCGGGCACTGAAGCTTTCTTT	CASSQRAGTEAFF
few	.	TRBV6-4	TRBJ2-6	TGTGCCAGCAGTGTGGGGCTCAGCTCTGGGGCCAACGTCCTGACTTTC	CASSVGLSSGANVLTF
.	.	TRBV5-1	TRBJ2-3	TGCGCCAGCAGCTTGGCGGCAGGCCTAAACACAGATACGCAGTATTTT	CASSLAAGLNTDTQYF
.	TRBD2	TRBV6-5	TRBJ2-7	TGTGCCAGCAGTCCCGGACTAGCGGGAGGCGAGCAGTACTTC	CASSPGLAGGEQYF